A single sample is the source of the 27 T cell receptor beta chains below, sequenced in a study of regulatory T cells in long-lasting Graves disease. Time point specified: persistent/refractory GD, antithyroid drugs over 5 years with positive TRAb. The TCR library used RNA extracted from PBMCs. TCR beta libraries were built with iRepertoire HTBI primers and Arm-PCR of CDR3 regions. TCRdb reanalysed the multiplex PCR reads using MiXCR and keeps one entry per CDR3 protein. Here the sample spans roughly 500,000 distinct CDR3 sequences, around 21% being singletons. The sample was peripheral blood mononuclear cells (PBMCs), taken when the disease was refractory, from a patient treated with antithyroid drugs. All receptors derive from a female donor with Graves disease.

This clonotype was seen once. V usage is TRBV19 and J usage is TRBJ2-7; weak D call: TRBD2 (5 bases). The germline CDR1 and CDR2 sequences are LNHDA and SQIVND (reference sequence). This CDR3 is 12 amino acids long. V lost 9 bases to trimming and J lost 1 base, with 10 bases between them. The CDR3 DNA reads TGTGCCAGCCGGGGAGTGTCCTACGAGCAGTACTTC. This gives the protein CASRGVSYEQYF.

This clonotype was recorded at least ten times. This chain connects TRBV2 to TRBJ2-2, with D unresolved. The CDR3 contains 14 residues. Per the germline V gene, CDR1 is SNHLY and CDR2 is FYNNEI. Trimming took 10 bases from V and 6 from J, leaving 18 bases between them. The CDR3 reads CATKGVLPAGELFF. CDR3 DNA: TGTGCCACCAAGGGCGTTCTTCCGGCCGGGGAGCTGTTTTTT.

This clonotype occurred a few times. The chain combines TRBV11-2 with TRBJ2-7; TRBD2 aligns across 7 bases. The CDR3 is made up of 16 amino acids. Germline loops: CDR1 SGHAT, CDR2 FQNNGV. The J segment lost 3 bases and the V segment lost 1 base, leaving 9 bases of the junction unmatched. CDR3 region: CASSLVFRASGYEQYF. CDR3 in DNA: TGTGCCAGCAGCTTAGTATTCCGGGCTAGCGGCTACGAGCAGTACTTC.

This clonotype came up once. The rearrangement links TRBV29-1 to TRBJ2-7; 8 nucleotides align to TRBD2. The trim removed 5 bases at V and 0 bases at J, leaving 3 bases unmatched. Germline-derived CDR1 and CDR2 are SQVTM and ANQGSEA. This CDR3 is built from 13 residues. CDR3 nucleotide sequence: TGCAGCGTTATTAGCGGGAACTCCTACGAGCAGTACTTC. This sequence encodes CSVISGNSYEQYF.

The chain uses TRBV6-1 and TRBJ1-1; a weak D match, TRBD1 (5 bases). With 5 bases removed from V and 0 bases from J, the gap between germline ends came to 22 bases. The CDR3 totals 18 residues. The V gene's germline CDR1 is MNHNS and CDR2 SASEGT. The CDR3 region has the DNA TGTGCCAGCAGTAAACGGTGGGGGGGGGATTTTATGAACACTGAAGCTTTCTTT. This encodes CASSKRWGGDFMNTEAFF.

The chain recombines TRBV20-1 with TRBJ1-6, with 7 bases identical to TRBD1. V lost 3 bases to trimming and J lost 7 bases; unmatched junction nucleotides: 15. The CDR3 is made up of 17 amino acids. The germline V gene has CDR1 DFQATT and CDR2 SNEGSKA (reference sequence). The CDR3 protein is CSAREGGGGQKNSPLHF. The CDR3 region has the DNA TGCAGTGCTAGGGAGGGGGGAGGGGGACAGAAGAATTCACCCCTCCACTTT.

This clonotype appeared many times. V is TRBV27 and J is TRBJ2-6, with D unresolved. V was pared by 3 bases and J by 3 bases, with 15 bases between. The CDR3 runs to 17 residues. The germline gives CDR1 MNHEY, CDR2 SMNVEV (reference sequence). The CDR3 coding sequence is TGTGCCAGCAGTTTTTCCTGGCCTTCTCTTGGGGCCAACGTCCTGACTTTC. The encoded protein is CASSFSWPSLGANVLTF. Together with reference TRBV27 and TRBJ2-6, the CDR3 gives the full variable domain: EAQVTQNPRYLITVTGKKLTVTCSQNMNHEYMSWYRQDPGLGLRQIYYSMNVEVTDKGDVPEGYKVSRKEKRNFPLILESPSPNQTSLYFCASSFSWPSLGANVLTFGAGSRLTVL.

The chain has TRBV30 and TRBJ2-7; D is uncertain. Trimming left V 2 bases short and J 3 bases short, with 8 bases between. The CDR3 covers 12 residues. Per germline, CDR1 GTSNPN and CDR2 SVGIG (reference sequence). As DNA, the CDR3 is TGTGCCTGGAGTACGACCCTCTACGAGCAGTACTTC. It specifies CAWSTTLYEQYF.

This clonotype was observed a few times. This chain connects TRBV5-1 to TRBJ1-4; D is unclear. The CDR3 consists of 15 residues. Per the germline V gene, CDR1 is SGHRS and CDR2 is YFSETQ. V lost 0 bases, J lost 3 bases, and 9 bases lay in between. CDR3 nucleotide sequence: TGCGCCAGCAGCTTGGGAGCAGCTTCTAATGAAAAACTGTTTTTT. Translation: CASSLGAASNEKLFF.

Many counts were recorded for this clonotype. The rearrangement links TRBV7-8 to TRBJ2-5; the D gene is possibly TRBD1 (6 bases). Germline CDR1 is SGHVS and CDR2 is FQNEAQ. This CDR3 has 13 residues. Trimming took 3 bases from V and 5 from J, leaving 10 bases between them. This chain's CDR3 is CASSFGQLETQYF. The CDR3 bases are TGTGCCAGCAGCTTTGGACAGTTGGAGACCCAGTACTTC.

The CDR3: CSVDVAGLAGEQYF. DNA of the CDR3: TGCAGCGTTGACGTTGCGGGACTAGCGGGAGAGCAGTACTTC. V usage is TRBV29-1 and J usage is TRBJ2-7; 13 bases line up with TRBD2. V was pared by 3 bases and J by 7 bases, with 6 bases of the junction left unmatched. Germline assignment: CDR1 SQVTM and CDR2 ANQGSEA. CDR3 length equals 14 residues.

The genes are TRBV6-1 and TRBJ1-2, with no clear D. The V and J ends lost 5 bases and 8 bases respectively, with 12 bases between them. Germline loops: CDR1 MNHNS, CDR2 SASEGT. The CDR3 is 12 residues long. The CDR3 here is CASSRGRSGYTF. The DNA for the CDR3 is TGTGCCAGCAGTCGCGGACGAAGCGGCTACACCTTC.

The rearrangement joins TRBV19 to TRBJ2-7; 11 bases align to TRBD2. This CDR3 contains 14 residues. Germline CDR1 reads LNHDA; CDR2 reads SQIVND (reference sequence). Trimming at V came to 5 bases and at J to 4 bases, leaving 4 bases not matched to a gene. The CDR3 loop reads CASSEGLAAYEQYF. The CDR3 region has the DNA TGTGCCAGTAGTGAGGGACTAGCGGCGTACGAGCAGTACTTC. Based on the CDR3 plus reference TRBV19 and TRBJ2-7, the full variable domain is DGGITQSPKYLFRKEGQNVTLSCEQNLNHDAMYWYRQDPGQGLRLIYYSQIVNDFQKGDIAEGYSVSREKKESFPLTVTSAQKNPTAFYLCASSEGLAAYEQYFGPGTRLTVT.

About this clonotype itself: Germline is not matched at one junction end, which may reflect a read error. The chain carries TRBV10-3 and TRBJ2-7; D is possibly TRBD1 (6 bases). This CDR3 is 15 amino acids long. The germline CDR1 and CDR2 sequences are ENHRY and SYGVKD. CDR3 sequence: CAISARGRPRGEQYF. CDR3 nucleotide sequence: TGTGCTATCAGTGCCCGGGGACGACCTAGGGGGGAGCAGTACTTC.

The chain recombines TRBV19 with TRBJ1-5, with no clear D. This CDR3 has 13 amino acids. Germline V gives CDR1 LNHDA, CDR2 SQIVND (reference sequence). The V end lost 7 bases, the J end lost 3 bases, and 10 bases lay between the germline ends. CDR3 sequence: CASIQDFNQPQHF. CDR3 bases: TGTGCCAGTATTCAGGACTTCAATCAGCCCCAGCATTTT.

V usage is TRBV28 and J usage is TRBJ2-1, with no clear D. V was trimmed by 2 bases and J by 15 bases, leaving 14 bases between them. CDR3 length: 12 amino acids. Germline V lookup: CDR1 MDHEN, CDR2 SYDVKM. In DNA form, the CDR3 reads TGTGCCAGCAGTTTAACAGTGTCAGACCCGTTCTTC. Translating gives CASSLTVSDPFF. Looking up the rest from reference TRBV28 and TRBJ2-1 gives the full variable domain: DVKVTQSSRYLVKRTGEKVFLECVQDMDHENMFWYRQDPGLGLRLIYFSYDVKMKEKGDIPEGYSVSREKKERFSLILESASTNQTSMYLCASSLTVSDPFFGPGTRLTVL.

The V and J genes are TRBV11-2 and TRBJ2-7; the match to TRBD1 covers 9 bases. The CDR3 has 15 amino acids. The germline V gene encodes CDR1 SGHAT and CDR2 FQNNGV. Germline trimming cut 5 bases from V and 5 bases from J; bases unmatched to any gene: 10. CDR3 coding DNA: TGTGCCAGCAGCCTACTAGGACAGGGGTGGGACGAGCAGTACTTC. Amino acid sequence: CASSLLGQGWDEQYF.

This clonotype was recorded a few times. V gene TRBV12-3 or TRBV12-4 combines with J gene TRBJ2-5; TRBD2 is a possible D gene (5 bases). This CDR3 has 11 residues. V was trimmed by 2 bases and J by 13 bases, leaving 11 bases between them. CDR3 amino acids: CASSLSGNAYF. The CDR3 DNA is TGTGCCAGCAGTTTAAGCGGAAACGCGTACTTC.

The chain is built from TRBV11-2 and TRBJ2-3, with D unclear. Germline V gene sequence: CDR1 SGHAT, CDR2 FQNNGV. Trimming stripped 0 bases from V and 1 base from J, with 8 bases between. This CDR3 has 15 amino acids. The CDR3 coding sequence is TGTGCCAGCAGCTTAGACCTCCCAGGCACAGATACGCAGTATTTT. The encoded protein is CASSLDLPGTDTQYF.

This chain uses TRBV4-1 with TRBJ1-5, with D perhaps TRBD1 (5 bases). Trimming took 1 base from V and 7 from J, leaving 14 bases between them. Germline V gene lookup returns CDR1 MGHRA and CDR2 YSYEKL. This CDR3 is built from 15 residues. This CDR3 is CASSQVSGLGQPQHF. CDR3 sequence (DNA): TGCGCCAGCAGCCAAGTATCAGGGTTAGGCCAGCCCCAGCATTTT.

The chain joins TRBV19 to TRBJ2-5, with D possibly TRBD2 on 5 matching bases. From germline, CDR1 is LNHDA and CDR2 SQIVND (reference sequence). This CDR3 contains 17 residues. V lost 7 bases and J lost 4, with 25 bases in between. CDR3 sequence (DNA): TGTGCCAGTACCCCCCAGATGGGGAAGTGGAGGCCAGAGACCCAGTACTTC. Translating it yields CASTPQMGKWRPETQYF.

This clonotype was counted at least ten times. The chain employs TRBV29-1 and TRBJ1-1, with TRBD1 matching over 8 bases. J lost 6 bases, V lost 7 bases, and 7 bases had no gene match. The germline CDR1 and CDR2 sequences are SQVTM and ANQGSEA. This CDR3 has 12 amino acids. The CDR3 loop is CSAGQGGPEAFF. The CDR3 DNA reads as TGCAGCGCCGGACAGGGCGGTCCTGAAGCTTTCTTT. The full variable domain, its missing parts supplied by reference TRBV29-1 and TRBJ1-1, is SAVISQKPSRDICQRGTSLTIQCQVDSQVTMMFWYRQQPGQSLTLIATANQGSEATYESGFVIDKFPISRPNLTFSTLTVSNMSPEDSSIYLCSAGQGGPEAFFGQGTRLTVV.

This clonotype appeared a few times. The chain couples TRBV28 to TRBJ2-4; D unresolved. Germline V gene data show CDR1 as MDHEN and CDR2 as SYDVKM. V was cut by 6 bases and J by 0 bases, with 3 bases left in between. CDR3 length: 12 amino acids. The chain's CDR3 is CASREAKNIQYF. The CDR3 nucleotides are TGTGCCAGCAGGGAAGCCAAAAACATTCAGTACTTC. The whole variable domain, filled in from reference TRBV28 and TRBJ2-4, reads DVKVTQSSRYLVKRTGEKVFLECVQDMDHENMFWYRQDPGLGLRLIYFSYDVKMKEKGDIPEGYSVSREKKERFSLILESASTNQTSMYLCASREAKNIQYFGAGTRLSVL.

This clonotype was detected ten times or more. The chain is built from TRBV28 and TRBJ2-7; D is unclear. CDR3 length equals 14 residues. The V end lost 2 bases, the J end lost 6 bases, and 14 bases lay between the germline ends. From germline, CDR1 is MDHEN and CDR2 SYDVKM. CDR3 nucleotide sequence: TGTGCCAGCAGTTTAACCGGCGGCGACGGCGAGCAGTACTTC. Translation: CASSLTGGDGEQYF.

The genes are TRBV28 and TRBJ2-5; 9 bases are shared with TRBD1. In germline, CDR1 is MDHEN, CDR2 SYDVKM. The CDR3 has 15 residues. After removal of 5 bases from V and 1 base from J, the junction contained 5 bases not matched to a gene. The DNA of the CDR3 is TGTGCCAGCAGTACGGACAGGGGCCTCCAAGAGACCCAGTACTTC. This sequence encodes CASSTDRGLQETQYF. Filled out from reference TRBV28 and TRBJ2-5, the complete variable domain reads DVKVTQSSRYLVKRTGEKVFLECVQDMDHENMFWYRQDPGLGLRLIYFSYDVKMKEKGDIPEGYSVSREKKERFSLILESASTNQTSMYLCASSTDRGLQETQYFGPGTRLLVL.

This clonotype has more than one count but fewer than ten. The chain carries TRBV2 and TRBJ1-3; D uncertain. Trimming pared 4 bases from V and 7 bases from J, leaving 8 bases between. The germline V gene encodes CDR1 SNHLY and CDR2 FYNNEI. The CDR3 covers 12 residues. The CDR3 DNA sequence: TGTGCCAGCAGTGGGTCTCCGAACACCATATATTTT. It translates to CASSGSPNTIYF.

A few counts support this clonotype. The rearrangement joins TRBV14 to TRBJ2-7; the D gene could be TRBD1 or TRBD2 (5 bases each). The CDR3 length is 13 residues. The V end lost 6 bases, the J end lost 0 bases, and 9 bases lay between the germline ends. Germline CDR1 SGHDN, CDR2 FVKESK. The CDR3 here is CASRGPNSYEQYF. The CDR3 DNA reads as TGTGCCAGCAGGGGACCGAACTCCTACGAGCAGTACTTC. Filled out from reference TRBV14 and TRBJ2-7, the complete variable domain reads EAGVTQFPSHSVIEKGQTVTLRCDPISGHDNLYWYRRVMGKEIKFLLHFVKESKQDESGMPNNRFLAERTGGTYSTLKVQPAELEDSGVYFCASRGPNSYEQYFGPGTRLTVT.